The 30 T cell receptor beta chains listed next were all sequenced from one sample in a study of T cells in Graves' hyperthyroidism and ophthalmopathy. The source material, RNA transcripts, was used to amplify TCR beta CDR3 regions. HTBI primers drove first-round RT-PCR of the TCR CDR3. TCRdb re-called the multiplex PCR reads with MiXCR, one entry per CDR3 protein. The sample carries roughly 840,000 distinct CDR3 sequences, over 35% recorded once. The sequenced sample consisted of blood. These receptor sequences come from a man between 18 and 35 years old with Graves' hyperthyroidism.

This clonotype occurred a few times. The chain combines TRBV7-2 with TRBJ2-7; a weak D match, TRBD1 (5 bases). This CDR3 has 15 residues. The ends were cut back, 5 bases at V and 3 bases at J, with 17 bases in the middle. Germline CDR1 and CDR2: SGHTA and FQGNSA. CDR3 coding DNA: TGTGCCAGCAGCACTAACACAGGAAGAGGCTACGAGCAGTACTTC. Translated: CASSTNTGRGYEQYF.

The chain joins TRBV15 to TRBJ1-6; D not resolved. The CDR3 runs to 15 residues. Germline V lookup: CDR1 LNHNV, CDR2 YYDKDF (reference sequence). V shed 0 bases and J shed 3 bases, with 6 bases lying between them. The DNA of the CDR3 is TGTGCCACCAGCAGAGATAGGAACTATAATTCACCCCTCCACTTT. Its protein is CATSRDRNYNSPLHF.

The chain has TRBV6-1 and TRBJ1-2; possible D gene TRBD1, 6 bases. Trimming cost V 8 bases and J 0 bases, with 13 bases left between them. This CDR3 contains 14 residues. CDR1 is MNHNS, CDR2 SASEGT, per germline. The CDR3 sequence is CASAIDRTNYGYTF. Written as DNA, the CDR3 is TGTGCCAGCGCTATCGACAGGACTAACTATGGCTACACCTTC.

The chain is built from TRBV7-9 and TRBJ2-5, with D perhaps assigned TRBD1 or TRBD2 (5 bases each). The CDR3 is made up of 13 amino acids. The germline CDR1 and CDR2 sequences are SEHNR and FQNEAQ (reference sequence). V lost 5 bases and J 9 bases, leaving 16 bases between the germline ends. This CDR3 reads CASSLEQGTPQYF. DNA for the CDR3: TGTGCCAGCAGCCTGGAGCAAGGGACCCCCCAGTACTTC.

The rearrangement uses TRBV6-5 and TRBJ2-5; D is unclear. The V gene lost 0 bases and the J gene lost 13 bases, with 12 bases spanning the gap. The CDR3 covers 12 residues. Looked up from germline, CDR1 is MNHEY and CDR2 is SVGAGI. CDR3 in amino acids: CASSYSPGSLYF. The CDR3 DNA reads as TGTGCCAGCAGTTACTCGCCCGGTTCCTTGTACTTC.

V and J are TRBV29-1 and TRBJ2-6; D uncertain. Germline CDR1 is SQVTM and CDR2 is ANQGSEA. The CDR3 is 16 amino acids. The V end was cut by 4 bases, the J end by 2 bases, with 15 bases between. In DNA form, the CDR3 reads TGCAGCGTTGCAGAGACGAAGAGCACTGGGGCCAACGTCCTGACTTTC. Translated, it gives CSVAETKSTGANVLTF. Using reference TRBV29-1 and TRBJ2-6 for the parts outside the CDR3, the full variable domain is SAVISQKPSRDICQRGTSLTIQCQVDSQVTMMFWYRQQPGQSLTLIATANQGSEATYESGFVIDKFPISRPNLTFSTLTVSNMSPEDSSIYLCSVAETKSTGANVLTFGAGSRLTVL.

This clonotype was recorded many times. In DNA, the CDR3 is TGTGCCAGCAGCTGGGCAGGGCTCAACACTGAAGCTTTCTTT. Translation gives CASSWAGLNTEAFF. The V gene is TRBV7-9, the J gene TRBJ1-1; weak D call: TRBD1 (5 bases). Germline V gene data show CDR1 as SEHNR and CDR2 as FQNEAQ (reference sequence). The CDR3 totals 14 residues. Trimming cost V 4 bases and J 2 bases, with 11 bases left between them.

This clonotype was counted many times. The J gene is TRBJ1-2, the V gene TRBV2; 7 bases are shared with TRBD1. With V trimmed by 6 bases and J by 4 bases, 5 bases remained unmatched. The germline gives CDR1 SNHLY, CDR2 FYNNEI. There are 13 residues in the CDR3. CDR3 DNA sequence: TGTGCCAGCAGACGGGACAGTTCCTATGGCTACACCTTC. Translation: CASRRDSSYGYTF.

V usage is TRBV7-9 and J usage is TRBJ1-1; tentatively, D is TRBD1 (5 bases). CDR1 and CDR2 (germline): SEHNR, FQNEAQ (reference sequence). V dropped 5 bases and J dropped 10 bases, with 20 bases sitting between them. This CDR3 is 14 amino acids long. The CDR3 region has the DNA TGTGCCAGCAGCCCCACTCAGGCCCGGAGGGGAGCTTTCTTT. Protein: CASSPTQARRGAFF.

Concerning this clonotype: The CDR3 ends on some other residue instead of the conserved phenylalanine or tryptophan, so this is likely a read error. The DNA is left out, because the CDR3 cannot be placed on it with certainty; the CDR3 is given as TCRdb lists it. The chain is built from TRBV7-6 and TRBJ1-3; the D call TRBD1 from the table was never checked on the DNA. The CDR3 numbers 8 amino acids, ends counted. Germline V gene data show CDR1 as SGHVS and CDR2 as FNYEAQ. CDR3 sequence: CASSSRAG.

This chain uses TRBV9 with TRBJ1-1; 11 bases align to TRBD1. The CDR3 contains 13 residues. After removal of 6 bases from V and 6 bases from J, the junction contained 4 bases not matched to a gene. The germline CDR1 and CDR2 sequences are SGDLS and YYNGEE. The CDR3 coding sequence is TGTGCCAGCAACGGGACAGGGGGGGCTGAAGCTTTCTTT. Protein sequence: CASNGTGGAEAFF. Full variable domain (outside the CDR3, taken from reference TRBV9 and TRBJ1-1): DSGVTQTPKHLITATGQRVTLRCSPRSGDLSVYWYQQSLDQGLQFLIQYYNGEERAKGNILERFSAQQFPDLHSELNLSSLELGDSALYFCASNGTGGAEAFFGQGTRLTVV.

The chain employs TRBV29-1 and TRBJ2-1, with D tentatively TRBD2 (5 bases). Germline CDR1 and CDR2: SQVTM and ANQGSEA. V lost 4 bases, J lost 10 bases, and 14 bases lay in between. The CDR3 runs 12 residues. The CDR3 is CSVGVQGGEQFF. CDR3 DNA: TGCAGCGTTGGGGTCCAAGGAGGCGAGCAGTTCTTC.

The table lists this clonotype with a few counts. The rearrangement links TRBV7-9 to TRBJ2-7; D unresolved. V was clipped by 3 bases and J by 4 bases, with 7 bases between them. This CDR3 region has 12 residues. The germline gives CDR1 SEHNR, CDR2 FQNEAQ (reference sequence). The CDR3 DNA follows: TGTGCCAGCAGCTTTCACCGATACGAGCAGTACTTC. Amino acid sequence: CASSFHRYEQYF.

V usage is TRBV12-5 and J usage is TRBJ2-7, with a tentative D call TRBD1 (5 bases). The length of the CDR3 is 13 residues. Trimming removed 4 bases at V and 3 bases at J, with 10 bases between. Germline CDR1 reads LGHNT; CDR2 reads FRNRAP. CDR3 sequence reads: CASGWTNDYEQYF. In DNA form, the CDR3 reads TGTGCTAGTGGTTGGACAAACGACTACGAGCAGTACTTC.

The genes are TRBV11-2 and TRBJ2-7, with a possible D match to TRBD1 (6 bases). The V end was cut by 5 bases, the J end by 7 bases, with 18 bases between. This CDR3 contains 14 residues. CDR1 SGHAT and CDR2 FQNNGV come from the germline V gene. As DNA, the CDR3 is TGTGCCAGCAGCACCGGACAGTATTACGGGGAGCAGTACTTC. Its translation: CASSTGQYYGEQYF. Together with reference TRBV11-2 and TRBJ2-7, the CDR3 gives the full variable domain: EAGVAQSPRYKIIEKRQSVAFWCNPISGHATLYWYQQILGQGPKLLIQFQNNGVVDDSQLPKDRFSAERLKGVDSTLKIQPAKLEDSAVYLCASSTGQYYGEQYFGPGTRLTVT.

CDR3 loop: CASSYWGVGSPLHF. The CDR3 region has the DNA TGTGCCAGCAGTTACTGGGGTGTCGGCTCACCCCTCCACTTT. The chain is built from TRBV6-2 or TRBV6-3 and TRBJ1-6, with D unresolved. The CDR3 is made up of 14 amino acids. Germline V gene sequence: CDR1 MNHEY, CDR2 SVGEGT. Trimming cost V 1 base and J 10 bases, with 11 bases left between them.

In the case of this clonotype: A read error may account for a junction end that differs from germline. The V call is TRBV5-1, the J call TRBJ1-1; 7 bases align to TRBD1. The CDR3 spans 15 residues. Germline V gene sequence: CDR1 SGHRS, CDR2 YFSETQ. The CDR3 loop is CASGLGGTDNTEAFF. The CDR3 DNA follows: TGCGCCAGCGGCTTGGGTGGGACAGATAACACTGAAGCTTTCTTT.

The chain combines TRBV7-9 with TRBJ2-5; 10 bases fit TRBD2. CDR3 length: 15 amino acids. J was trimmed by 1 base and V by 5 bases; bases with no gene match: 4. The germline gives CDR1 SEHNR, CDR2 FQNEAQ (reference sequence). The CDR3 nucleotides read TGTGCCAGCAGCGGAGCGGGGGGGCCCCAAGAGACCCAGTACTTC. Translating it yields CASSGAGGPQETQYF.

This clonotype was picked up many times. The V gene is TRBV7-9, the J gene TRBJ1-4; D ambiguous. The CDR3 extends over 15 amino acids. The germline V and J ends were trimmed by 5 bases and 5 bases, with 15 bases remaining between them. Germline CDR1 reads SEHNR; CDR2 reads FQNEAQ (reference sequence). The CDR3 reads CASSPKDGINEKLFF. CDR3 coding DNA: TGTGCCAGCAGCCCCAAGGACGGGATAAATGAAAAACTGTTTTTT.

The chain has TRBV20-1 and TRBJ2-7, with D unresolved. This CDR3 region has 16 residues. V dropped 1 base and J dropped 0 bases, with 16 bases sitting between them. Germline CDR1 and CDR2: DFQATT and SNEGSKA (reference sequence). CDR3 region: CSARAESPWTSYEQYF. For the CDR3, the DNA is TGCAGTGCTAGAGCGGAATCTCCCTGGACCTCCTACGAGCAGTACTTC.

Remarks on this clonotype: A read error is possible here, since a much larger clone lies one base away. This chain connects TRBV7-9 to TRBJ1-4; D gene ambiguous. This CDR3 contains 14 residues. V shed 1 base and J shed 7 bases, with 10 bases lying between them. The V gene's germline CDR1 is SEHNR and CDR2 FQNEAQ (reference sequence). CDR3 protein: CASSLVEEPEKLFF. CDR3 sequence (DNA): TGTGCCAGCAGCTTAGTGGAGGAACCTGAAAAACTGTTTTTT.

This clonotype was counted ten times or more. The gene calls are TRBV7-9 and TRBJ1-6, with TRBD1 identical over 9 bases. From germline, CDR1 is SEHNR and CDR2 FQNEAQ (reference sequence). The CDR3 runs to 15 residues. V was pared by 4 bases and J by 10 bases, with 8 bases of the junction left unmatched. CDR3 protein: CASSSIDRGTSPLHF. The CDR3, as DNA: TGTGCCAGCAGCTCCATAGACAGGGGGACATCACCCCTCCACTTT.

The chain links TRBV10-3 to TRBJ2-3, with 10 bases lining up with TRBD2. The ends lost 4 bases at V and 6 bases at J; junction bases unmatched: 4. Germline CDR1 ENHRY, CDR2 SYGVKD. The CDR3 has 14 amino acids. CDR3 loop: CAISVSGREDTQYF. The CDR3 coding sequence is TGTGCCATCAGTGTGAGCGGGAGGGAGGATACGCAGTATTTT.

The CDR3 coding sequence is TGTGCCAGCAGCTTATTAGGACAGGACACTGAAGCTTTCTTT. Translating it yields CASSLLGQDTEAFF. The chain employs TRBV7-3 and TRBJ1-1, with TRBD1 matching 7 bases. This CDR3 comprises 14 residues. V gave up 2 bases and J gave up 3 bases; unmatched junction bases: 3. The germline gives CDR1 SGHTA, CDR2 FQGTGA.

This clonotype was counted between two and nine times. This rearrangement joins TRBV6-1 to TRBJ1-1; tentatively, D is TRBD1 (5 bases). The V and J ends lost 5 bases and 10 bases respectively, with 14 bases between them. This CDR3 region has 12 residues. Germline CDR1 and CDR2: MNHNS and SASEGT. CDR3 amino acids: CASSIGGERAFF. CDR3 nucleotide sequence: TGTGCCAGCAGTATTGGGGGGGAACGAGCTTTCTTT.

The chain recombines TRBV12-5 with TRBJ1-2, with unresolved D. The CDR3 length is 12 residues. The V and J ends lost 2 bases and 6 bases respectively, with 7 bases between them. Germline V gives CDR1 LGHNT, CDR2 FRNRAP. CDR3 sequence reads: CASGLSGHGYTF. DNA of the CDR3: TGTGCTAGTGGTTTGAGCGGCCATGGCTACACCTTC.

This clonotype was counted ten times or more. V gene TRBV7-9 combines with J gene TRBJ1-1, with no clear D. The germline V gene encodes CDR1 SEHNR and CDR2 FQNEAQ (reference sequence). Between the trimmed V and J ends, which lost 5 bases and 4 bases, there was a span of 17 bases. This CDR3 has 15 residues. This chain's CDR3 is CASSMGSGDGTEAFF. DNA for the CDR3: TGTGCCAGCAGCATGGGCTCGGGCGACGGCACTGAAGCTTTCTTT.

V gene TRBV6-2 or TRBV6-3 combines with J gene TRBJ1-4; 7 bases map to TRBD1. CDR3 length equals 15 residues. CDR1 and CDR2 from the germline V gene are MNHEY and SVGEGT. Unmatched junction bases numbered 8, after V lost 4 bases and J lost 6 bases. The CDR3 coding sequence is TGTGCCAGCAGTTCGGGACAGCCTTTTGATGAAAAACTGTTTTTT. This codes for CASSSGQPFDEKLFF.

This chain links TRBV11-2 with TRBJ1-1; D might be TRBD1 (5 bases). Germline V gene sequence: CDR1 SGHAT, CDR2 FQNNGV. The CDR3 covers 14 residues. V lost 0 bases to trimming and J lost 8 bases, with 13 bases between them. The CDR3 DNA follows: TGTGCCAGCAGCTTAGAGGGGGGAAAAGGCGAAGCTTTCTTT. Translated: CASSLEGGKGEAFF.

The chain couples TRBV10-3 to TRBJ1-4; no clear D gene. CDR3 length: 12 residues. The V end lost 10 bases, the J end lost 5 bases, and 11 bases lay between the germline ends. Germline V gene sequence: CDR1 ENHRY, CDR2 SYGVKD. The CDR3 sequence is CASSTSNEKLFF. The CDR3 DNA follows: TGTGCCAGCAGCACCTCCAATGAAAAACTGTTTTTT.